This TCR beta chain was obtained from a study of CD8+ T cells in alopecia areata. Points on this clone: No antigen is known for it.

Investigators isolated RNA and reverse transcribed it into cDNA to act as the sequencing template. The protocol was immunoSEQ multiplex PCR, while the TCRdb copy is restricted to in-frame clones and leaves out a portion. This sample carries about 130,000 clones, roughly three fifths of them seen once, and the ten largest clones take under 7.5%. Alopecia areata patients provided lesional scalp punch biopsies and peripheral blood. Study-wide findings and caveats: Higher clonality was seen in lesional scalp than in normal scalp, especially in alopecia totalis/universalis. Resident alphabeta T-cell populations of normal skin are likewise subject to sequencing in scalp samples.

The starting material was CD4+ T cells sorted from blood, obtained at week 0. The TCR was taken from a human donor with alopecia areata.

In nucleotides, the CDR3 is TGTGCCTGGAGTGTAGGCGGGGGTTCGTACAATGAGCAGTTCTTC. Its translation: CAWSVGGGSYNEQFF. The chain couples TRBV30 to TRBJ2-1; 7 nucleotides match TRBD2. The ends lost 0 bases at V and 4 bases at J; junction bases unmatched: 6. Looked up from germline, CDR1 is GTSNPN and CDR2 is SVGIG (reference sequence). The CDR3 has 15 amino acids.